This T cell receptor (beta chain) was identified during a study of T cells in localized non-small cell lung cancer. The assay was immunoSEQ multiplex PCR, and TCRdb's table has in-frame clones only and misses some. The sample holds about 17,000 clones, 80% to 90% seen once. General study points: Uninvolved adjacent lung had the highest recorded T cell clonality, with tumor below it. It remains possible that heterogeneity exists, since only one tumor region was sequenced. Patients showing higher blood T cell density tended to see longer overall survival. Median detection of top 100 tumor clones in adjacent lung was over 45 clones.

As concerns this clone: Its antigen remains unidentified.

V lost 4 bases, J lost 0 bases, and 8 bases stayed unmatched. The germline V gene has CDR1 SGHKS and CDR2 YYEKEE (reference sequence). This CDR3 region has 17 residues. The TCR sequence derives from a male donor aged 60 or over with stage II squamous cell lung carcinoma. The chain combines TRBV5-5 with TRBJ2-1; 9 bases align to TRBD2. The input for sequencing was peripheral blood, taken before any cancer treatment. The CDR3 reads CASSHPTSGYSYNEQFF. The CDR3 coding sequence is TGTGCCAGCAGCCATCCTACTAGCGGGTACTCCTACAATGAGCAGTTCTTC.